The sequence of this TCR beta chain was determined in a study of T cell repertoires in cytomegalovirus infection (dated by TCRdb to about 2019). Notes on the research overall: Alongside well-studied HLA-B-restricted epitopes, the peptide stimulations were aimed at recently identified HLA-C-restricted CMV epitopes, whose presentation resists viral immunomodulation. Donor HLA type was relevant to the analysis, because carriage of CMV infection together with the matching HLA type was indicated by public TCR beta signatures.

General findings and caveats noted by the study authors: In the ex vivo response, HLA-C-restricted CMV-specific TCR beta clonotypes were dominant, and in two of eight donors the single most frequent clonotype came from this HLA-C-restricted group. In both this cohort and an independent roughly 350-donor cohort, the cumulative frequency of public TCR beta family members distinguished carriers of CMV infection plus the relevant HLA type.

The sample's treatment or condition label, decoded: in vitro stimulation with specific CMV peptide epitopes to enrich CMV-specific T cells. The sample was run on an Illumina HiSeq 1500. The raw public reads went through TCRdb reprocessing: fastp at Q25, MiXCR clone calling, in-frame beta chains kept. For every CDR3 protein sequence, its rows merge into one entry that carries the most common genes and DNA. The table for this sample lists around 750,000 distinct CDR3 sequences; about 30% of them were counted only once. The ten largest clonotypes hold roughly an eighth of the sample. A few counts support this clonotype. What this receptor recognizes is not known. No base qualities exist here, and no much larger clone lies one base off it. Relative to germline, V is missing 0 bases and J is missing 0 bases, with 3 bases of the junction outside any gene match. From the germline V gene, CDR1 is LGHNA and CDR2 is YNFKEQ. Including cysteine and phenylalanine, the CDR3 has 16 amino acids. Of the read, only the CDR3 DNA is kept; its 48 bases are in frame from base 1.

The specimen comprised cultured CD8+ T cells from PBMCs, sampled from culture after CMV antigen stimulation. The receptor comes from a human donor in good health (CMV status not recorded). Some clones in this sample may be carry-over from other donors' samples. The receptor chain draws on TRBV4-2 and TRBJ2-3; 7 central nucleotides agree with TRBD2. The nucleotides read TGTGCCAGCAGCCAAGACACAGCGGGGAGCACAGATACGCAGTATTTT. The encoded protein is CASSQDTAGSTDTQYF.